One sample yielded the 26 T cell receptor beta chains listed below, sequenced in a study of cytomegalovirus exposure and HLA in healthy donors. The PCR used 60 Vbeta and 13 Jbeta primers. Only in-frame clones appear in the TCRdb table, and some are missing; sequencing was by immunoSEQ multiplex PCR. The sample consists of about 170,000 clones, around 84% of them appearing once. Sequenced: PBMCs. The receptors here all came from a man aged 25-40 years in good health and CMV-seropositive.

The rearrangement joins TRBV19 to TRBJ1-5; TRBD1 is a possible D gene (6 bases). The V gene's germline CDR1 is LNHDA and CDR2 SQIVND (reference sequence). The CDR3 extends over 17 amino acids. V lost 0 bases to trimming and J lost 5 bases, with 17 bases between them. Here the CDR3 reads CASSIDPRGATDQPQHF. The CDR3 region has the DNA TGTGCCAGTAGTATAGACCCCCGGGGGGCTACGGATCAGCCCCAGCATTTT.

The chain has TRBV7-2 and TRBJ2-7; 7 nucleotides agree with TRBD1. This CDR3 is built from 16 residues. With V trimmed by 5 bases and J by 0 bases, 10 bases remained unmatched. Per the germline V gene, CDR1 is SGHTA and CDR2 is FQGNSA. The CDR3 nucleotides read TGTGCCAGCAGCCCGCAGGGGGAACTAAGCTCCTACGAGCAGTACTTC. Translation: CASSPQGELSSYEQYF.

The chain carries TRBV5-1 and TRBJ2-5; D uncertain. The CDR3 has 16 residues. Trimming took off 0 bases at V and 1 base at J, with 13 bases between the two ends. Per the germline V gene, CDR1 is SGHRS and CDR2 is YFSETQ. CDR3 loop: CASSLESQFPQETQYF. In nucleotides, the CDR3 is TGCGCCAGCAGCTTGGAATCTCAGTTCCCCCAAGAGACCCAGTACTTC.

This chain uses TRBV4-1 with TRBJ2-7; a weak D match, TRBD1 (5 bases). This CDR3 contains 13 residues. Looked up from germline, CDR1 is MGHRA and CDR2 is YSYEKL. Trimming took off 3 bases at V and 6 bases at J, with 12 bases between the two ends. CDR3 amino acids: CASSQHQGGEQYV. CDR3 bases: TGCGCCAGCAGCCAGCACCAGGGTGGCGAGCAGTACGTC.

This chain uses TRBV7-2 with TRBJ1-2; D may be TRBD1 (6 bases). The CDR3 has 14 amino acids. Germline V gene sequence: CDR1 SGHTA, CDR2 FQGNSA. The V and J ends lost 2 bases and 4 bases respectively, with 11 bases between them. CDR3 DNA: TGTGCCAGCAGCTTAATCACAGGGCCCTATGGCTACACCTTC. Residues: CASSLITGPYGYTF.

The CDR3 protein is CASSLAFDPRSSYNEQFF. The CDR3 DNA sequence: TGTGCCAGCAGCTTAGCCTTCGACCCCCGGAGCTCCTACAATGAGCAGTTCTTC. This rearrangement joins TRBV7-4 to TRBJ2-1; D unresolved. Germline V CDR1 and CDR2: SGHVT, SQSDAQ. V lost 0 bases to trimming and J lost 0 bases, with 15 bases between them. CDR3 length equals 18 residues.

A few counts support this clone. V is TRBV4-2 and J is TRBJ1-1; tentatively, D is TRBD1 (5 bases). From germline, CDR1 is LGHNA and CDR2 YNFKEQ. The CDR3 totals 14 residues. Trimming took 2 bases from V and 8 from J, leaving 15 bases between them. CDR3 loop: CASSQYGTPREAFF. CDR3 nucleotide sequence: TGTGCCAGCAGCCAATACGGGACTCCGAGGGAAGCTTTCTTT.

The J gene is TRBJ2-5, the V gene TRBV2, with D maybe TRBD1 (6 bases). Matching the DNA end better, TRBJ2-7 makes the J call doubtful. The V gene's germline CDR1 is SNHLY and CDR2 FYNNEI. The CDR3 totals 14 residues. This CDR3 reads CASSPGTPVSEQYF. The CDR3 DNA reads as TGTGCCAGCAGTCCCGGGACACCCGTGAGCGAGCAGTACTTC.

This clone was detected only once. The chain couples TRBV18 to TRBJ2-1; D not certain. The V and J ends lost 6 bases and 10 bases respectively, with 19 bases between them. CDR1 and CDR2 (germline): KGHSH, LQKENI. This CDR3 is built from 14 residues. CDR3: CASSPAYVMEEQFF. In DNA form, the CDR3 reads TGTGCCAGCTCTCCGGCCTATGTTATGGAGGAGCAGTTCTTC.

V is TRBV30 and J is TRBJ2-1; unclear D gene. This CDR3 contains 12 residues. V was pared by 1 base and J by 6 bases, with 7 bases between. CDR1 and CDR2 (germline): GTSNPN, SVGIG (reference sequence). CDR3: CAWSGASNEQFF. CDR3 DNA: TGTGCCTGGAGTGGGGCCAGCAATGAGCAGTTCTTC.

The rearrangement uses TRBV11-3 and TRBJ2-7, with D perhaps matching TRBD1 (5 bases). The ends were cut back, 3 bases at V and 4 bases at J, with 7 bases in the middle. The CDR3 is 12 residues long. Per germline, CDR1 SGHNT and CDR2 YENEEA. CDR3 amino acids: CASSFTGYEQYF. The CDR3 region has the DNA TGTGCCAGCAGCTTTACAGGTTACGAGCAGTACTTC. Based on the CDR3 plus reference TRBV11-3 and TRBJ2-7, the full variable domain is EAGVVQSPRYKIIEKKQPVAFWCNPISGHNTLYWYLQNLGQGPELLIRYENEEAVDDSQLPKDRFSAERLKGVDSTLKIQPAELGDSAVYLCASSFTGYEQYFGPGTRLTVT.

The chain employs TRBV6-1 and TRBJ1-3; TRBD1 is a possible D gene (6 bases). Between the trimmed V and J ends, which lost 5 bases and 6 bases, there was a span of 14 bases. The germline V gene has CDR1 MNHNS and CDR2 SASEGT. This CDR3 has 14 amino acids. The DNA for the CDR3 is TGTGCCAGCAGTCAACAGACAGGCCTAAACACCATATATTTT. The encoded protein is CASSQQTGLNTIYF.

This chain joins TRBV6-5 and TRBJ1-2, with TRBD1 identical over 7 bases. The germline V gene encodes CDR1 MNHEY and CDR2 SVGAGI. The CDR3 runs to 15 residues. J gave up 4 bases and V 6 bases, and 11 bases lay outside the gene matches. CDR3 in amino acids: CASRRTGQARYGYTF. The CDR3 DNA follows: TGTGCCAGCAGGCGAACCGGACAGGCCCGCTATGGCTACACCTTC.

This clone came up a few times. The chain joins TRBV19 to TRBJ1-3; TRBD1 matches at 9 bases. CDR3 length equals 15 residues. V lost 3 bases, J lost 6 bases, and 6 bases stayed unmatched. Germline assignment: CDR1 LNHDA and CDR2 SQIVND (reference sequence). This CDR3 is CASSIRTGVLNTIYF. Here the CDR3 DNA reads TGTGCCAGTAGTATTCGGACAGGGGTGTTAAACACCATATATTTT. The full variable domain, with the rest looked up from reference TRBV19 and TRBJ1-3, is DGGITQSPKYLFRKEGQNVTLSCEQNLNHDAMYWYRQDPGQGLRLIYYSQIVNDFQKGDIAEGYSVSREKKESFPLTVTSAQKNPTAFYLCASSIRTGVLNTIYFGEGSWLTVV.

The chain is built from TRBV4-1 and TRBJ2-3, with TRBD1 as a possible D gene (5 bases). V dropped 0 bases and J dropped 6 bases, with 13 bases sitting between them. The length of the CDR3 is 15 residues. CDR1 is MGHRA, CDR2 YSYEKL, per germline. The CDR3, as DNA: TGCGCCAGCAGCCAAGAAAGGGGCCGGACCGATACGCAGTATTTT. As protein: CASSQERGRTDTQYF.

This chain uses TRBV5-6 with TRBJ1-4, with 9 bases matching TRBD1. Germline CDR1 SGHDT, CDR2 YYEEEE. This CDR3 region has 14 residues. The V gene end was trimmed by 3 bases and the J gene end by 8 bases; junction bases not matched to a gene: 5. The CDR3 protein is CASSWGTGNEKLFF. DNA for the CDR3: TGTGCCAGCAGCTGGGGGACAGGGAACGAAAAACTGTTTTTT. Full variable domain (missing parts from reference TRBV5-6 and TRBJ1-4): DAGVTQSPTHLIKTRGQQVTLRCSPKSGHDTVSWYQQALGQGPQFIFQYYEEEERQRGNFPDRFSGHQFPNYSSELNVNALLLGDSALYLCASSWGTGNEKLFFGSGTQLSVL.

V gene TRBV5-6 combines with J gene TRBJ2-1; 7 nucleotides match TRBD1. Trimming removed 4 bases from V and 6 bases from J; junction bases left unmatched: 10. CDR3 length equals 15 residues. Germline values: CDR1 SGHDT, CDR2 YYEEEE. CDR3 amino acids: CASSRQGFKGNEQFF. The DNA of the CDR3 is TGTGCCAGCAGCCGACAGGGATTTAAAGGCAATGAGCAGTTCTTC. Based on the CDR3 plus reference TRBV5-6 and TRBJ2-1, the full variable domain is DAGVTQSPTHLIKTRGQQVTLRCSPKSGHDTVSWYQQALGQGPQFIFQYYEEEERQRGNFPDRFSGHQFPNYSSELNVNALLLGDSALYLCASSRQGFKGNEQFFGPGTRLTVL.

In DNA, the CDR3 is TGTGCCAGCAGCTTAGGGACTAGCGGGAGGTTGCGCTCCTACAATGAGCAGTTCTTC. Translating gives CASSLGTSGRLRSYNEQFF. V usage is TRBV7-2 and J usage is TRBJ2-1; TRBD2 agrees at 14 bases. Trimming took 1 base from V and 0 from J; bases not matched to a gene: 5. The CDR3 totals 19 residues. CDR1 and CDR2 from the germline V gene are SGHTA and FQGNSA.

This clone was recorded only once. The chain joins TRBV19 to TRBJ2-5; 11 bases map to TRBD2. CDR1 LNHDA and CDR2 SQIVND come from the germline V gene (reference sequence). V trimming: 5 bases; J trimming: 6 bases; junction bases outside the gene matches: 11. The CDR3 spans 16 residues. CDR3 in DNA: TGTGCCAGTAGTGAGAGGCTAGCGGGAGGACTGAAGACCCAGTACTTC. As protein: CASSERLAGGLKTQYF.

This chain links TRBV6-5 with TRBJ2-1, with a tentative D call TRBD1 (5 bases). Deletions cut 0 bases from V and 13 bases from J, with 7 bases between. CDR1 MNHEY and CDR2 SVGAGI come from the germline V gene. CDR3 length: 11 amino acids. DNA of the CDR3: TGTGCCAGCAGTTACTCGGGGCTTCAGTTCTTC. Translated: CASSYSGLQFF.

The chain is built from TRBV11-3 and TRBJ2-2; the match to TRBD1 covers 10 bases. The CDR3 sequence is 14 residues long. The trim removed 8 bases at V and 5 bases at J, leaving 5 bases unmatched. In germline, CDR1 is SGHNT, CDR2 YENEEA. The CDR3 DNA is TGTGCCAGCGATCCGGGACAGGGGACCGGGGAGCTGTTTTTT. It specifies CASDPGQGTGELFF.

The V and J genes are TRBV5-4 and TRBJ1-2, with TRBD1 identical over 9 bases. Germline-derived CDR1 and CDR2 are SGHNT and YYREEE (reference sequence). The J segment lost 8 bases and the V segment lost 3 bases, leaving 8 bases of the junction unmatched. This CDR3 comprises 14 residues. The CDR3 is CASSSPGQGRGYTF. For the CDR3, the DNA is TGTGCCAGCAGCTCCCCGGGACAGGGACGAGGCTACACCTTC.

This chain joins TRBV7-3 and TRBJ1-1; 7 bases are a match to TRBD1. The CDR3 extends over 15 amino acids. CDR1 SGHTA and CDR2 FQGTGA come from the germline V gene. The J segment lost 3 bases and the V segment lost 5 bases, leaving 9 bases of the junction unmatched. The CDR3 spells CASSLRDRGDTEAFF. The CDR3 DNA follows: TGTGCCAGCAGCCTAAGGGACAGAGGGGACACTGAAGCTTTCTTT.

This chain joins TRBV29-1 and TRBJ2-4, with D possibly being TRBD2 (5 bases). The CDR3 loop spans 13 amino acids. Between the trimmed V and J ends, which lost 5 bases and 1 base, there was a span of 9 bases. The germline V gene encodes CDR1 SQVTM and CDR2 ANQGSEA. The CDR3 region has the DNA TGCAGCGTTATAACGGGGGCCAAAAACATTCAGTACTTC. This encodes CSVITGAKNIQYF.

This chain uses TRBV5-1 with TRBJ2-2; 11 bases fit TRBD2. Germline lookup yields CDR1 SGHRS and CDR2 YFSETQ. V lost 4 bases to trimming and J lost 3 bases; unmatched junction nucleotides: 5. The CDR3 consists of 16 residues. In nucleotides, the CDR3 is TGCGCCAGCAGCCTCCTTAGCGGGAGGGACACCGGGGAGCTGTTTTTT. Translation gives CASSLLSGRDTGELFF.

The chain carries TRBV7-9 and TRBJ2-7; 7 positions match TRBD2. The CDR3 has 13 amino acids. With 8 bases clipped from V and 1 base from J, the junction kept 5 bases outside the gene matches. Per the germline V gene, CDR1 is SEHNR and CDR2 is FQNEAQ (reference sequence). CDR3 region: CASSGGSSYEQYF. Here the CDR3 DNA reads TGTGCCAGCTCGGGAGGTTCTTCCTACGAGCAGTACTTC.